These 23 T cell receptor beta chains came from one sample sequenced in a study of blood T cell repertoires in COVID-19. TCRdb keeps only in-frame clones here, not all; method: immunoSEQ multiplex PCR. The top ten hold under 5% of the sample, which has around 260,000 clones, approximately 81% seen once. Sequenced: peripheral blood. The receptors were sampled from a man in his sixties with acute or convalescent COVID-19.

V is TRBV11-2 and J is TRBJ2-1, with D tentatively TRBD2 (6 bases). The V gene's germline CDR1 is SGHAT and CDR2 FQNNGV. The CDR3 covers 15 residues. V was shortened by 1 base and J by 6 bases, with 13 bases between the two germline ends. The CDR3, as DNA: TGTGCCAGCAGCTTAGGTCCCACGGAGGGCAATGAGCAGTTCTTC. It codes for CASSLGPTEGNEQFF.

This rearrangement joins TRBV6-1 to TRBJ2-3; TRBD1 agrees at 7 bases. The V gene end was trimmed by 3 bases and the J gene end by 1 base; junction bases not matched to a gene: 4. The germline V gene has CDR1 MNHNS and CDR2 SASEGT. The CDR3 contains 15 residues. The CDR3 protein is CASSDAGTGTDTQYF. In nucleotides, the CDR3 is TGTGCCAGCAGTGATGCCGGGACAGGCACAGATACGCAGTATTTT.

The V and J genes are TRBV4-2 and TRBJ1-3; D remains ambiguous. Germline CDR1 is LGHNA and CDR2 is YNFKEQ. This CDR3 is 12 amino acids long. The CDR3 DNA follows: TGTGCTTCGGGGATTGATGGAAACACCATATATTTT. It encodes CASGIDGNTIYF.

This clone was seen just once. The V and J genes are TRBV4-3 and TRBJ2-1; 7 bases are shared with TRBD2. V gave up 0 bases and J gave up 5 bases; unmatched junction bases: 4. CDR3 size: 15 residues. Germline CDR1 is LGHNA and CDR2 is YSLEER. CDR3 residues: CASSQDTSANNEQFF. As DNA, the CDR3 is TGCGCCAGCAGCCAAGATACTAGCGCGAACAATGAGCAGTTCTTC.

This clone was observed a single time. The chain recombines TRBV30 with TRBJ1-1; no definite D call. CDR1 and CDR2 from the germline V gene are GTSNPN and SVGIG (reference sequence). The CDR3 contains 18 residues. The V gene lost 2 bases and the J gene lost 1 base, with 23 bases spanning the gap. The DNA of the CDR3 is TGTGCCTGGAGTTTATGGCCACCGGGTCCGCCGGGGAACACTGAAGCTTTCTTT. This translates into CAWSLWPPGPPGNTEAFF.

The chain uses TRBV6-6 and TRBJ1-2; D uncertain. The CDR3 totals 13 residues. V was trimmed by 8 bases and J by 3 bases, leaving 13 bases between them. CDR1 is MNHNY, CDR2 SVGAGI, per germline (reference sequence). Here the CDR3 reads CASRLTADYGYTF. In DNA, the CDR3 is TGTGCCAGCCGGCTGACGGCGGACTATGGCTACACCTTC.

This clone was seen a single time. The rearrangement links TRBV28 to TRBJ2-7; TRBD2 aligns across 15 bases. The junction had 8 bases not matched to a gene; V was cut back by 2 bases and J by 6 bases. The CDR3 totals 17 residues. Germline assignment: CDR1 MDHEN and CDR2 SYDVKM. The CDR3 region has the DNA TGTGCCAGCAGTTTACTAGGACTAGCGGGAGGGATAGGCGAGCAGTACTTC. It specifies CASSLLGLAGGIGEQYF. Full variable domain (remainder filled in from reference TRBV28 and TRBJ2-7): DVKVTQSSRYLVKRTGEKVFLECVQDMDHENMFWYRQDPGLGLRLIYFSYDVKMKEKGDIPEGYSVSREKKERFSLILESASTNQTSMYLCASSLLGLAGGIGEQYFGPGTRLTVT.

This chain links TRBV7-2 with TRBJ1-1; 7 nucleotides match TRBD1. Losses at the gene ends were 6 bases for V and 1 base for J; bases not matched to a gene: 8. In germline, CDR1 is SGHTA, CDR2 FQGNSA. The CDR3 covers 15 residues. CDR3 DNA sequence: TGTGCCAGCAGATCCTCAACAGGGGCGAACACTGAAGCTTTCTTT. This codes for CASRSSTGANTEAFF.

The chain is built from TRBV29-1 and TRBJ2-1; tentative D call: TRBD2 (5 bases). This CDR3 has 15 residues. V lost 4 bases and J lost 4, with 17 bases in between. Germline values: CDR1 SQVTM, CDR2 ANQGSEA. The CDR3 here is CSVVAGRKQYNEQFF. Written as DNA, the CDR3 is TGCAGCGTTGTGGCGGGCCGCAAACAGTACAATGAGCAGTTCTTC.

The rearrangement links TRBV18 to TRBJ2-5; tentative D call: TRBD1 (6 bases). V lost 6 bases to trimming and J lost 5 bases, with 10 bases between them. The CDR3 runs to 12 residues. The germline V gene has CDR1 KGHSH and CDR2 LQKENI. The CDR3 reads CASSYREETQYF. The CDR3 bases are TGTGCCAGCTCTTACAGGGAGGAGACCCAGTACTTC.

The chain couples TRBV7-9 to TRBJ2-3; D is uncertain. CDR1 SEHNR and CDR2 FQNEAQ come from the germline V gene (reference sequence). V gave up 3 bases and J gave up 1 base, with 11 bases separating them. CDR3 length equals 15 residues. CDR3 residues: CASSFSRVRTDTQYF. As DNA, the CDR3 is TGTGCCAGCAGCTTCAGCCGGGTACGCACAGATACGCAGTATTTT.

V and J are TRBV9 and TRBJ2-5; 8 nucleotides line up with TRBD2. Germline CDR1 and CDR2: SGDLS and YYNGEE. There are 14 residues in the CDR3. V gave up 2 bases and J gave up 6 bases; unmatched junction bases: 6. CDR3 sequence reads: CASSVGGALQTQYF. For the CDR3, the DNA is TGTGCCAGCAGCGTCGGGGGGGCCCTCCAGACCCAGTACTTC.

J is TRBJ2-3 and V is TRBV7-9; TRBD2 matches 11 bases. Germline values: CDR1 SEHNR, CDR2 FQNEAQ (reference sequence). V was clipped by 6 bases and J by 3 bases; unmatched bases: 5. There are 15 residues in the CDR3. The CDR3 DNA reads TGTGCCAGCAGGTCTACTAGCGGGGGAACAGATACGCAGTATTTT. This translates into CASRSTSGGTDTQYF. The full variable domain, in which reference TRBV7-9 and TRBJ2-3 provide the parts outside the CDR3, is DTGVSQNPRHKITKRGQNVTFRCDPISEHNRLYWYRQTLGQGPEFLTYFQNEAQLEKSRLLSDRFSAERPKGSFSTLEIQRTEQGDSAMYLCASRSTSGGTDTQYFGPGTRLTVL.

The table lists this clone with a few counts. The V call is TRBV11-3, the J call TRBJ2-1; 10 bases align to TRBD2. After removal of 3 bases from V and 4 bases from J, the junction contained 6 bases not matched to a gene. Germline CDR1 reads SGHNT; CDR2 reads YENEEA. The CDR3 sequence is 16 residues long. CDR3 in amino acids: CASSFSLAGVYNEQFF. The CDR3 bases are TGTGCCAGCAGCTTCTCCCTAGCGGGGGTTTACAATGAGCAGTTCTTC.

This chain uses TRBV7-8 with TRBJ1-5; D is uncertain. This CDR3 is built from 13 residues. Trimming shortened V by 5 bases and J by 7 bases, and 12 bases separated the two germline ends. Germline CDR1 reads SGHVS; CDR2 reads FQNEAQ. The CDR3 DNA sequence: TGTGCCAGCAGCGCCCTATCGGGACAGCCCCAGCATTTT. Protein sequence: CASSALSGQPQHF.

The chain has TRBV18 and TRBJ2-7, with 12 bases aligning to TRBD2. V gave up 4 bases and J gave up 1 base; unmatched junction bases: 5. This CDR3 has 16 residues. CDR1 and CDR2 from the germline V gene are KGHSH and LQKENI. The CDR3 reads CASSLSGTSGSYEQYF. In nucleotides, the CDR3 is TGTGCCAGCTCACTCTCAGGGACTAGCGGGTCCTACGAGCAGTACTTC.

The J gene is TRBJ2-5, the V gene TRBV20-1; TRBD2 might be the D (5 bases). Germline V gene sequence: CDR1 DFQATT, CDR2 SNEGSKA (reference sequence). This CDR3 has 13 residues. V shed 3 bases and J shed 5 bases, with 13 bases lying between them. CDR3 nucleotide sequence: TGCAGTGCTAGTCTGAGTCAGCGGGAGACCCAGTACTTC. This sequence encodes CSASLSQRETQYF.

The CDR3 DNA sequence: TGTGCCAGCAGCTTTGGGCCCCCGAATGAGCAGTACTTC. Translation: CASSFGPPNEQYF. This chain connects TRBV5-6 to TRBJ2-7; no clear D gene. V was trimmed by 2 bases and J by 7 bases, leaving 13 bases between them. Germline V CDR1 and CDR2: SGHDT, YYEEEE. This CDR3 contains 13 residues.

This chain uses TRBV7-2 with TRBJ1-3; D perhaps matches TRBD1 (6 bases). The CDR3 runs to 16 residues. V was shortened by 8 bases and J by 2 bases, with 19 bases between the two germline ends. The germline V gene encodes CDR1 SGHTA and CDR2 FQGNSA. Written as DNA, the CDR3 is TGTGCCAGCTCTCCTGGGGGGGCTATGGCTGGAAACACCATATATTTT. Translation gives CASSPGGAMAGNTIYF. Complete variable domain (other parts from reference TRBV7-2 and TRBJ1-3): GAGVSQSPSNKVTEKGKDVELRCDPISGHTALYWYRQSLGQGLEFLIYFQGNSAPDKSGLPSDRFSAERTGGSVSTLTIQRTQQEDSAVYLCASSPGGAMAGNTIYFGEGSWLTVV.

J is TRBJ1-1 and V is TRBV19; the D gene is possibly TRBD1 (6 bases). The CDR3 contains 15 residues. Germline-derived CDR1 and CDR2 are LNHDA and SQIVND (reference sequence). Trimming shortened V by 6 bases and J by 5 bases, and 19 bases separated the two germline ends. This chain's CDR3 is CASSMPQGFRTEAFF. In DNA form, the CDR3 reads TGTGCCAGTAGCATGCCCCAGGGGTTCCGAACTGAAGCTTTCTTT. The variable domain in full, completed from reference TRBV19 and TRBJ1-1, reads DGGITQSPKYLFRKEGQNVTLSCEQNLNHDAMYWYRQDPGQGLRLIYYSQIVNDFQKGDIAEGYSVSREKKESFPLTVTSAQKNPTAFYLCASSMPQGFRTEAFFGQGTRLTVV.

The V call is TRBV3-1 (or the pseudogene TRBV3-2), the J call TRBJ1-2, with TRBD1 as a possible D gene (6 bases). V dropped 4 bases and J dropped 4 bases, with 13 bases sitting between them. The CDR3 length is 14 residues. In germline, CDR1 is LGHDT, CDR2 YNNKEL (reference sequence). CDR3 nucleotide sequence: TGTGCCAGCAGCCCCCGGACAGAAATCTATGGCTACACCTTC. This translates into CASSPRTEIYGYTF.

The chain carries TRBV27 and TRBJ2-1; TRBD2 matches at 11 bases. Germline assignment: CDR1 MNHEY and CDR2 SMNVEV (reference sequence). The CDR3 has 16 residues. J gave up 7 bases and V 5 bases, and 10 bases lay outside the gene matches. CDR3 amino acids: CASSLLAGGPGNEQFF. The CDR3 bases are TGTGCCAGCAGTCTCTTAGCGGGGGGGCCGGGAAATGAGCAGTTCTTC.

This chain joins TRBV5-1 and TRBJ2-7; TRBD2 might be the D (9 bases). Per germline, CDR1 SGHRS and CDR2 YFSETQ. The CDR3 extends over 17 amino acids. V lost 6 bases, J lost 5 bases, and 27 bases lay in between. The CDR3 sequence is CASNNLQGAGGPHEQYF. For the CDR3, the DNA is TGCGCCAGCAACAATCTTCAGGGGGCGGGAGGGCCGCACGAGCAGTACTTC. The whole variable domain, filled in from reference TRBV5-1 and TRBJ2-7, reads KAGVTQTPRYLIKTRGQQVTLSCSPISGHRSVSWYQQTPGQGLQFLFEYFSETQRNKGNFPGRFSGRQFSNSRSEMNVSTLELGDSALYLCASNNLQGAGGPHEQYFGPGTRLTVT.